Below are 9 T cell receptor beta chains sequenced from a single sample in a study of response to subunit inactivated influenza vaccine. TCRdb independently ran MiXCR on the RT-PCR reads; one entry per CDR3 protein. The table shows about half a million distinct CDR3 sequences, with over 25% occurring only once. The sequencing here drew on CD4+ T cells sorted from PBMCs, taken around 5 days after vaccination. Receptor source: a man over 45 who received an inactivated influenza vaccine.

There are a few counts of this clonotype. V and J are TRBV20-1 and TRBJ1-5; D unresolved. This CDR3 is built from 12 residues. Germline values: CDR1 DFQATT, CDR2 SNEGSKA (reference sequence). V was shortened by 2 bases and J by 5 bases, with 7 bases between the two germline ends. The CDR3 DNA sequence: TGCAGTGCTAGATACCGAGATCAGCCCCAGCATTTT. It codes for CSARYRDQPQHF.

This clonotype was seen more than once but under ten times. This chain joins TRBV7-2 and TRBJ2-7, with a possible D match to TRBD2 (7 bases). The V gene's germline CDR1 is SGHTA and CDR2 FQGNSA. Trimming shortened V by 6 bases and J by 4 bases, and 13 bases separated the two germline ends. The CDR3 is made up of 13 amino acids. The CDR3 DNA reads TGTGCCAGCAGTTGGGGGGGCTATTACGAGCAGTACTTC. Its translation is CASSWGGYYEQYF.

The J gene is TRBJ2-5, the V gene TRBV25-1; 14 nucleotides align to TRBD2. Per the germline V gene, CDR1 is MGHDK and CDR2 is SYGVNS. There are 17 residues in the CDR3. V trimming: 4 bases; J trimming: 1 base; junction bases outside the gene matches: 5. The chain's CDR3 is CASSAFGTSGSQETQYF. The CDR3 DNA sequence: TGTGCCAGCAGTGCATTCGGGACTAGCGGGAGCCAAGAGACCCAGTACTTC.

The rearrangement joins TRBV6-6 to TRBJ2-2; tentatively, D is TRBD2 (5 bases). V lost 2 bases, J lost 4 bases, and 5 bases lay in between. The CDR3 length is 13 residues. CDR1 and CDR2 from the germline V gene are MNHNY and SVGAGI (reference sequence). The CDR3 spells CASSYEGTGELFF. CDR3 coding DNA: TGTGCCAGCAGTTACGAGGGCACCGGGGAGCTGTTTTTT.

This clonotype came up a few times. CDR3 residues: CAISEPGQGGPGYTF. In nucleotides, the CDR3 is TGTGCCATCAGTGAGCCGGGACAGGGGGGACCTGGCTACACCTTC. The chain is built from TRBV10-3 and TRBJ1-2; TRBD1 matches at 11 bases. The CDR3 covers 15 residues. J lost 7 bases, V lost 2 bases, and 6 bases had no gene match. Germline values: CDR1 ENHRY, CDR2 SYGVKD.

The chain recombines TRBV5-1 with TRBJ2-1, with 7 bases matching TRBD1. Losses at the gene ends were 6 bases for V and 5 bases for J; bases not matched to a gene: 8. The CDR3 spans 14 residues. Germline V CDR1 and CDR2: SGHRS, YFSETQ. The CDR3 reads CASTPTQGNNEQFF. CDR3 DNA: TGCGCCAGCACTCCGACACAGGGGAACAATGAGCAGTTCTTC.

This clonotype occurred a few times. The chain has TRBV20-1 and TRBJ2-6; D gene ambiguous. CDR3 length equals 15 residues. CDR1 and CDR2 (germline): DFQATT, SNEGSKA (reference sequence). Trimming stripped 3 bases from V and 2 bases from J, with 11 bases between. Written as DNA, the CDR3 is TGCAGTGCTAGCGACCCAACAACTGGGGCCAACGTCCTGACTTTC. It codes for CSASDPTTGANVLTF.

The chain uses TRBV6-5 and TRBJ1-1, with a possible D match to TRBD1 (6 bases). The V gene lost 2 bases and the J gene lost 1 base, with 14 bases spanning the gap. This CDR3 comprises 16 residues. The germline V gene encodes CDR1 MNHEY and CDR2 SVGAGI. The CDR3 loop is CASSYGGLETNTEAFF. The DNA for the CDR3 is TGTGCCAGCAGTTACGGGGGCCTGGAGACGAACACTGAAGCTTTCTTT.

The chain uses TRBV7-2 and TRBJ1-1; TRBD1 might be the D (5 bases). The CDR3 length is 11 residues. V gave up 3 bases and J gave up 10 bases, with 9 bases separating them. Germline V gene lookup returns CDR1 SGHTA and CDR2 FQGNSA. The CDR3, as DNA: TGTGCCAGCAGCTTGGGACTCGCAGCTTTCTTT. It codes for CASSLGLAAFF.